The 15 T cell receptor beta chains below were found in one sample sequenced in a study of blood T cell repertoires in COVID-19. The protocol was immunoSEQ multiplex PCR, while the TCRdb copy is restricted to in-frame clones and leaves out a portion. The sample lists approximately 210,000 clones; under 95% were seen once. Sequencing was done on a sample of peripheral blood. These receptor sequences come from a man aged 25-45 years with acute or convalescent COVID-19.

The chain recombines TRBV29-1 with TRBJ1-1; a weak D match, TRBD1 (6 bases). Germline V gene data show CDR1 as SQVTM and CDR2 as ANQGSEA. The CDR3 consists of 15 residues. V shed 2 bases and J shed 10 bases, with 23 bases lying between them. Here the CDR3 reads CSVELGGGKNGGAFF. The CDR3 nucleotides read TGCAGCGTTGAATTAGGGGGGGGAAAAAACGGTGGAGCTTTCTTT.

The chain is built from TRBV2 and TRBJ2-2; TRBD2 matches at 7 bases. Germline CDR1 SNHLY, CDR2 FYNNEI. The trim removed 7 bases at V and 1 base at J, leaving 6 bases unmatched. This CDR3 spans 15 amino acids. For the CDR3, the DNA is TGTGCCAGCATCGCGGGAGCGGTGAACACCGGGGAGCTGTTTTTT. Its translation is CASIAGAVNTGELFF.

The chain carries TRBV30 and TRBJ1-6, with D unresolved. Trimming took off 0 bases at V and 0 bases at J, with 6 bases between the two ends. The CDR3 has 15 amino acids. Germline V lookup: CDR1 GTSNPN, CDR2 SVGIG (reference sequence). The CDR3 bases are TGTGCCTGGAGTGTCAAGAGCTCCTATAATTCACCCCTCCACTTT. Translation: CAWSVKSSYNSPLHF.

The V call is TRBV19, the J call TRBJ1-2, with TRBD1 matching 7 bases. V shed 5 bases and J 3 bases; nucleotides not matched to a gene: 3. This CDR3 is built from 13 residues. CDR1 and CDR2 from the germline V gene are LNHDA and SQIVND (reference sequence). The CDR3 protein is CASSDRADYGYTF. CDR3 in DNA: TGTGCCAGTAGTGACAGGGCGGACTATGGCTACACCTTC.

This clone was found many times. CDR3 sequence (DNA): TGCAGCGTTTGGACAGCTAACTATGGCTACACCTTC. It yields the protein CSVWTANYGYTF. The chain is built from TRBV29-1 and TRBJ1-2; tentatively, D is TRBD1 (6 bases). Trimming cost V 5 bases and J 0 bases, with 7 bases left between them. This CDR3 is built from 12 residues. CDR1 SQVTM and CDR2 ANQGSEA come from the germline V gene.

The chain is built from TRBV7-3 and TRBJ2-7; perhaps TRBD1 as D (6 bases). Germline V gene sequence: CDR1 SGHTA, CDR2 FQGTGA. The CDR3 totals 14 residues. The V gene lost 3 bases and the J gene lost 5 bases, with 14 bases spanning the gap. CDR3 in DNA: TGTGCCAGCAGCTTTAACAGGGTAGTTGACGAGCAGTACTTC. Its protein product is CASSFNRVVDEQYF.

The rearrangement links TRBV7-9 to TRBJ1-6, with a tentative D call TRBD1 (6 bases). V gave up 5 bases and J gave up 13 bases, with 21 bases separating them. Germline CDR1 reads SEHNR; CDR2 reads FQNEAQ (reference sequence). This CDR3 spans 15 amino acids. CDR3 residues: CASSRTWGGAIPLHF. The CDR3 nucleotides are TGTGCCAGCAGCCGAACTTGGGGGGGCGCGATCCCCCTCCACTTT.

This rearrangement joins TRBV12-3 or TRBV12-4 to TRBJ2-1; D possibly corresponds to TRBD2 (5 bases). The germline V and J ends were trimmed by 4 bases and 9 bases, with 10 bases remaining between them. This CDR3 contains 12 residues. Written as DNA, the CDR3 is TGTGCCAGCAGTTCCCGACGGGGTGAGCAGTTCTTC. Protein sequence: CASSSRRGEQFF.

This chain joins TRBV6-5 and TRBJ2-3; D is possibly TRBD1 (6 bases). Deletions cut 4 bases from V and 8 bases from J, with 13 bases between. The CDR3 extends over 13 amino acids. The germline gives CDR1 MNHEY, CDR2 SVGAGI. For the CDR3, the DNA is TGTGCCAGCAGTTCTACAGTGGGGGCTACGCAGTATTTT. This translates into CASSSTVGATQYF.

CDR3 amino acids: CASSIDLNRRTYGYTF. The CDR3 nucleotides are TGTGCCAGTAGTATAGATCTAAATAGGAGAACTTATGGCTACACCTTC. The J gene is TRBJ1-2, the V gene TRBV19; D is undetermined. CDR3 length: 16 amino acids. Trimming took 0 bases from V and 5 from J, leaving 16 bases between them. Germline V gives CDR1 LNHDA, CDR2 SQIVND (reference sequence).

The chain recombines TRBV2 with TRBJ2-2, with 11 bases that match TRBD2. This CDR3 is 15 amino acids long. V gave up 6 bases and J gave up 1 base; unmatched junction bases: 1. In germline, CDR1 is SNHLY, CDR2 FYNNEI. CDR3 sequence reads: CASRGLAVNTGELFF. CDR3 nucleotide sequence: TGTGCCAGCAGGGGACTAGCGGTGAACACCGGGGAGCTGTTTTTT. Combining the CDR3 with reference TRBV2 and TRBJ2-2 gives the whole variable domain EPEVTQTPSHQVTQMGQEVILRCVPISNHLYFYWYRQILGQKVEFLVSFYNNEISEKSEIFDDQFSVERPDGSNFTLKIRSTKLEDSAMYFCASRGLAVNTGELFFGEGSRLTVL.

This clone was found a few times. This sequence joins TRBV5-1 and TRBJ2-7; weak D call: TRBD2 (5 bases). The CDR3 is made up of 15 amino acids. The ends were cut back, 6 bases at V and 2 bases at J, with 18 bases in the middle. Germline CDR1 SGHRS, CDR2 YFSETQ. The DNA for the CDR3 is TGCGCCAGCAAAAGAGGAGCGGATTCTACCTACGAGCAGTACTTC. Protein: CASKRGADSTYEQYF.

CDR3 sequence (DNA): TGTGCCAGCAGTGAGAACAGGGGGATTCCTGGGGCCAACGTCCTGACTTTC. It specifies CASSENRGIPGANVLTF. The genes are TRBV2 and TRBJ2-6; 8 nucleotides align to TRBD1. With V trimmed by 3 bases and J by 2 bases, 6 bases remained unmatched. Germline V gene lookup returns CDR1 SNHLY and CDR2 FYNNEI. This CDR3 comprises 17 residues.

The chain is built from TRBV10-3 and TRBJ2-1; TRBD2 aligns across 13 bases. Germline V gene data show CDR1 as ENHRY and CDR2 as SYGVKD. J gave up 9 bases and V 2 bases, and 7 bases lay outside the gene matches. CDR3 size: 16 residues. DNA of the CDR3: TGTGCCATCAGTGAGCTCGGGACTAGCGGGACGGGTGAGCAGTTCTTC. It specifies CAISELGTSGTGEQFF.

The J gene is TRBJ1-2, the V gene TRBV5-6, with no clear D. This CDR3 contains 15 residues. V lost 1 base and J 3 bases, leaving 13 bases between the germline ends. CDR1 SGHDT and CDR2 YYEEEE come from the germline V gene. The CDR3 DNA reads TGTGCCAGCAGCTTGAACTACCCCCGGGACTATGGCTACACCTTC. Protein: CASSLNYPRDYGYTF.